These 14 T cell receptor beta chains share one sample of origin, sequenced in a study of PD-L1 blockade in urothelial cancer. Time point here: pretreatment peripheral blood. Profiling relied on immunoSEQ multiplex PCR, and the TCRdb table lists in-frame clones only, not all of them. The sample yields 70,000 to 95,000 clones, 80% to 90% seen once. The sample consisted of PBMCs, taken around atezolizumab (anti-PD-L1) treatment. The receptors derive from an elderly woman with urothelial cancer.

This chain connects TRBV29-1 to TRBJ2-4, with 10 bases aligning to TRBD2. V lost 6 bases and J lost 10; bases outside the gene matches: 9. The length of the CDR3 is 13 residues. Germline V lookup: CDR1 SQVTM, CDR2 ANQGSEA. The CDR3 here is CSVEREGRKIQYF. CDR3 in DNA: TGCAGCGTCGAGCGGGAGGGCCGCAAAATTCAGTACTTC.

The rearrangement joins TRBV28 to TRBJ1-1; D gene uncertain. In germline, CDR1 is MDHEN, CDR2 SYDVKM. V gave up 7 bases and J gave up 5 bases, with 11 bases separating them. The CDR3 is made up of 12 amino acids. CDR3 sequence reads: CASTRGETEAFF. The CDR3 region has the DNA TGTGCCAGCACGCGAGGAGAGACTGAAGCTTTCTTT.

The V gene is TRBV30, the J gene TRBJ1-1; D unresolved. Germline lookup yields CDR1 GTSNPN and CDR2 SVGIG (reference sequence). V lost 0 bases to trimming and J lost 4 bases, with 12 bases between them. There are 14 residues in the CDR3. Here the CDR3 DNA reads TGTGCCTGGAGTGTACGCTTTACGGGCACTGAAGCTTTCTTT. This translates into CAWSVRFTGTEAFF.

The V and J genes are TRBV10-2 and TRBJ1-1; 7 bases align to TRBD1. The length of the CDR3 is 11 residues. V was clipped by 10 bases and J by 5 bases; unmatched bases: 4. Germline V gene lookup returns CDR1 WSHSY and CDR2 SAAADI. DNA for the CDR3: TGCGCCACTGTACAGGGGACTGAAGCTTTCTTT. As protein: CATVQGTEAFF.

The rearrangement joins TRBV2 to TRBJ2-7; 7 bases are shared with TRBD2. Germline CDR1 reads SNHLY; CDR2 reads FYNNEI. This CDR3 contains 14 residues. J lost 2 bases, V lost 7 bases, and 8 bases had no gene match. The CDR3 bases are TGTGCCAGCATTTGGGGGGGAACTCCCTACGAGCAGTACTTC. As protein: CASIWGGTPYEQYF. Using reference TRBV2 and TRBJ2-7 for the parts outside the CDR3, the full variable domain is EPEVTQTPSHQVTQMGQEVILRCVPISNHLYFYWYRQILGQKVEFLVSFYNNEISEKSEIFDDQFSVERPDGSNFTLKIRSTKLEDSAMYFCASIWGGTPYEQYFGPGTRLTVT.

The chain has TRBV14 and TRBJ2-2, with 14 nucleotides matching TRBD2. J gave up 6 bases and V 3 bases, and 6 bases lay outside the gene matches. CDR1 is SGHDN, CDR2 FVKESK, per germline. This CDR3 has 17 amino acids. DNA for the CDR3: TGTGCCAGCAGCCACCCGGGACTAGCGGGAGTGGCCGGGGAGCTGTTTTTT. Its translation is CASSHPGLAGVAGELFF.

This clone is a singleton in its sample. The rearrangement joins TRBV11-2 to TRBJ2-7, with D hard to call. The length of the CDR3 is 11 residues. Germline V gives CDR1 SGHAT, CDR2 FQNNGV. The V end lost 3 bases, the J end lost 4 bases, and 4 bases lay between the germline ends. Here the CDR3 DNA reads TGTGCCAGCAGCTTTCTATACGAGCAGTACTTC. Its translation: CASSFLYEQYF. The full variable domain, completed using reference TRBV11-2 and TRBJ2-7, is EAGVAQSPRYKIIEKRQSVAFWCNPISGHATLYWYQQILGQGPKLLIQFQNNGVVDDSQLPKDRFSAERLKGVDSTLKIQPAKLEDSAVYLCASSFLYEQYFGPGTRLTVT.

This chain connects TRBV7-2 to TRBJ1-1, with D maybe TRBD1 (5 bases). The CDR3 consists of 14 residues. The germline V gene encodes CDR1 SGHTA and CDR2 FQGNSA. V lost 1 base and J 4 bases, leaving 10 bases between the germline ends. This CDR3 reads CASSLEGRGTEAFF. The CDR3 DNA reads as TGTGCCAGCAGCTTAGAGGGGCGCGGCACTGAAGCTTTCTTT.

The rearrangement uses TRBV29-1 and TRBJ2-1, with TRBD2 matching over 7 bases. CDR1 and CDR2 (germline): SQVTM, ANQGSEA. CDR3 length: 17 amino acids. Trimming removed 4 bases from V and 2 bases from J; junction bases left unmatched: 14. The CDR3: CSVGRGGAGRTYNEQFF. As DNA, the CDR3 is TGCAGCGTTGGCCGGGGCGGAGCGGGAAGAACCTACAATGAGCAGTTCTTC.

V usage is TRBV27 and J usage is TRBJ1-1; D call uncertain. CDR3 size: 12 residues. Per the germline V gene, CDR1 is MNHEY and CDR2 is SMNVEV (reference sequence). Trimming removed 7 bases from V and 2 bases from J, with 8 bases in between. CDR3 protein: CASKSVNTEAFF. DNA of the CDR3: TGTGCCAGCAAGAGCGTTAACACTGAAGCTTTCTTT.

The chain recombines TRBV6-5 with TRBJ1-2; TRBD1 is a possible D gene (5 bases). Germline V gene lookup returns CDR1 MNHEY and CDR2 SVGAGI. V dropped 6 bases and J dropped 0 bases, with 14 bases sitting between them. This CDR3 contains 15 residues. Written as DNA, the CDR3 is TGTGCCAGCAGCTTGAGACCGACAGCTAACTATGGCTACACCTTC. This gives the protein CASSLRPTANYGYTF.

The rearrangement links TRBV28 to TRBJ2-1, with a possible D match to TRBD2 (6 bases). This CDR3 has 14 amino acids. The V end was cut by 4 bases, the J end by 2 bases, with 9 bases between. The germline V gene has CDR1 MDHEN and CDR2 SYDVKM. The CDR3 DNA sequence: TGTGCCAGCAGTTCCCCGGGAGCCTACAATGAGCAGTTCTTC. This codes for CASSSPGAYNEQFF.

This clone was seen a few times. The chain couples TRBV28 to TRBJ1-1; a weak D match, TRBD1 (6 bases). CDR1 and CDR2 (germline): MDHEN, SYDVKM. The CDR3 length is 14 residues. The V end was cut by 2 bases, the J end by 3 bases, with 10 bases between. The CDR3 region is CASSLGQRDTEAFF. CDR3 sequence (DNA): TGTGCCAGCAGTTTAGGACAGCGCGACACTGAAGCTTTCTTT.

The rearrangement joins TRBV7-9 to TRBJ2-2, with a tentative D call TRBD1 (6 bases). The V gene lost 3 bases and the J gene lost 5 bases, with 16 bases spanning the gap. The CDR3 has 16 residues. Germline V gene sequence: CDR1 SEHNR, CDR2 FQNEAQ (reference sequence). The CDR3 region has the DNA TGTGCCAGCAGCTTCGCGACGGGGACAAAAACCGGGGAGCTGTTTTTT. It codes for CASSFATGTKTGELFF.